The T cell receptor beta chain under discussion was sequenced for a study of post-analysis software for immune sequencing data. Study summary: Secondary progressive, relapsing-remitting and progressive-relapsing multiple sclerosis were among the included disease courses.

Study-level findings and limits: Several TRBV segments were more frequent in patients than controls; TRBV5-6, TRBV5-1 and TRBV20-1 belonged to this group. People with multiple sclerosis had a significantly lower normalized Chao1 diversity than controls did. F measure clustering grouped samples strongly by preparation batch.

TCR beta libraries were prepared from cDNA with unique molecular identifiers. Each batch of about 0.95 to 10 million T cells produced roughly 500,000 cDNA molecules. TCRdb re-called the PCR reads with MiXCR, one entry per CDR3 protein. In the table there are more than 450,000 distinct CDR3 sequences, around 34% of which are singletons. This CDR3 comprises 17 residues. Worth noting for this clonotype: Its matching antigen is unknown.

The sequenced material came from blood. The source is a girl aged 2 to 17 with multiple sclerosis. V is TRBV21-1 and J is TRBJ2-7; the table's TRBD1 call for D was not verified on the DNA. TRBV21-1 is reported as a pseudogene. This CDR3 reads CASSQTTGGSFPYEQYF. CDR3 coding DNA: TGTGCCAGCAGCCAAACCACAGGGGGTTCGTTCCCCTACGAGCAGTACTTC.